This T cell receptor (beta chain) is from a study of CXCR3-negative and CXCR3-positive naive CD8 T cells. Concerning this clonotype: Its target is not known.

The CDR3 covers 11 residues. CDR1 and CDR2 (germline): SQVTM, ANQGSEA. Study-level points and caveats: For memory CD8+ cells diversity was much lower, but both naive subsets had comparably high diversity.

Libraries of TRB cDNA were made by 5' RACE and carried UMIs. TCRdb re-called the 5' RACE reads; one entry per CDR3 protein, DNA not given. The listing contains about 40,000 distinct CDR3 sequences. The gene calls are TRBV29-1 and TRBJ2-1; the TCRdb call, TRBD2, lacks DNA for checking. The sequence derives from a human donor in good health. Some clones in this sample may be carry-over from other donors' samples. Sequencing input: memory CD8+ T cells from blood. This CDR3 reads CSVVYGGRGFF.